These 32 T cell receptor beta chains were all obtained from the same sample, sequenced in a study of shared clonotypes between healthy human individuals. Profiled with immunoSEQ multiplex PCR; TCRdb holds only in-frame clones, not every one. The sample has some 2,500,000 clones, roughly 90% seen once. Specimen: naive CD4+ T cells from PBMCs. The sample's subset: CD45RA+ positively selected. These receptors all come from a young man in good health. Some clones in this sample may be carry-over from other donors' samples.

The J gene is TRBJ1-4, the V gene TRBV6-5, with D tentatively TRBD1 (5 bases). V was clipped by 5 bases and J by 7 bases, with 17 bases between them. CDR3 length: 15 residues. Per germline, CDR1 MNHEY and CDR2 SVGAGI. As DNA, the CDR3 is TGTGCCAGCAGTCCGGCCAACGGGGGAAGTGAAAAACTGTTTTTT. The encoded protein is CASSPANGGSEKLFF.

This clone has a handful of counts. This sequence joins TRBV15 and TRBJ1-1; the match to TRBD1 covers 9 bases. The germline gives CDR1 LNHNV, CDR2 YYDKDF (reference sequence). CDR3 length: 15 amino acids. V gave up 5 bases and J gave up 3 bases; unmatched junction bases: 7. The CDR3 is CATSAQGASDTEAFF. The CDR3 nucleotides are TGTGCCACCAGCGCACAGGGGGCATCGGACACTGAAGCTTTCTTT.

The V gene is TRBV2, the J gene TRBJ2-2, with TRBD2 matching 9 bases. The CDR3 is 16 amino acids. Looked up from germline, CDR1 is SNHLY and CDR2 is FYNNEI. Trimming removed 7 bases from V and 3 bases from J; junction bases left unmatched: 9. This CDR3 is CASTSRGRAHTGELFF. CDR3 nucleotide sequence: TGTGCCAGCACATCTCGCGGGAGGGCCCACACCGGGGAGCTGTTTTTT. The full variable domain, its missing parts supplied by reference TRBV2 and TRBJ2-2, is EPEVTQTPSHQVTQMGQEVILRCVPISNHLYFYWYRQILGQKVEFLVSFYNNEISEKSEIFDDQFSVERPDGSNFTLKIRSTKLEDSAMYFCASTSRGRAHTGELFFGEGSRLTVL.

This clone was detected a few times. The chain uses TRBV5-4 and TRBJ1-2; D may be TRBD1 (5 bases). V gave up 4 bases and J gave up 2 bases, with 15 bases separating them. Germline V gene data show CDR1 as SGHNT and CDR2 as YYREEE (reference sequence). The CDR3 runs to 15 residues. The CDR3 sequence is CASSLTTGRNYGYTF. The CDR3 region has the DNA TGTGCCAGCAGCCTTACAACGGGACGGAACTATGGCTACACCTTC.

CDR3 loop: CASMGLAGVNEQFF. The CDR3 DNA reads TGTGCCAGCATGGGACTAGCGGGAGTAAATGAGCAGTTCTTC. The rearrangement links TRBV2 to TRBJ2-1, with 14 bases aligning to TRBD2. The V gene's germline CDR1 is SNHLY and CDR2 FYNNEI. This CDR3 is built from 14 residues. V lost 7 bases to trimming and J lost 7 bases; unmatched junction nucleotides: 3. The full variable domain, completed using reference TRBV2 and TRBJ2-1, is EPEVTQTPSHQVTQMGQEVILRCVPISNHLYFYWYRQILGQKVEFLVSFYNNEISEKSEIFDDQFSVERPDGSNFTLKIRSTKLEDSAMYFCASMGLAGVNEQFFGPGTRLTVL.

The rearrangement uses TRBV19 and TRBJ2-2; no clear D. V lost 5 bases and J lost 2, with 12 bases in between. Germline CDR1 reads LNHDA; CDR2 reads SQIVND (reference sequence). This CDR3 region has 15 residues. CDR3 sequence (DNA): TGTGCCAGTAGTTTTGAGACCTTTAACACCGGGGAGCTGTTTTTT. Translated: CASSFETFNTGELFF. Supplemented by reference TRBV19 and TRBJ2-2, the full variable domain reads DGGITQSPKYLFRKEGQNVTLSCEQNLNHDAMYWYRQDPGQGLRLIYYSQIVNDFQKGDIAEGYSVSREKKESFPLTVTSAQKNPTAFYLCASSFETFNTGELFFGEGSRLTVL.

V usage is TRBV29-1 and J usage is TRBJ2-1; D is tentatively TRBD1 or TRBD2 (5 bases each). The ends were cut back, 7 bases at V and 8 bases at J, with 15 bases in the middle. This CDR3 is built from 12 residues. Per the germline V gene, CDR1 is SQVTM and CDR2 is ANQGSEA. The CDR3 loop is CSASGTVDEQFF. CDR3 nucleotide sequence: TGCAGCGCGTCAGGGACCGTAGATGAGCAGTTCTTC.

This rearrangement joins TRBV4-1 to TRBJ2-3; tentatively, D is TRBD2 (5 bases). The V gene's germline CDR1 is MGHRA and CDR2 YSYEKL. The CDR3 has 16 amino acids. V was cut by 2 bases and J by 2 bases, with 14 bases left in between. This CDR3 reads CASSQNSALVTDTQYF. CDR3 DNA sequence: TGCGCCAGCAGCCAAAATAGCGCGTTGGTCACAGATACGCAGTATTTT.

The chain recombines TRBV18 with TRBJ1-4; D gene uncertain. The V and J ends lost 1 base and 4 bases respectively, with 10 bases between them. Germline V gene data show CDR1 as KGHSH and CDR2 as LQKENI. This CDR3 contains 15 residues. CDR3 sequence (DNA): TGTGCCAGCTCACCACTAGGTGGGTATAATGAAAAACTGTTTTTT. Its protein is CASSPLGGYNEKLFF.

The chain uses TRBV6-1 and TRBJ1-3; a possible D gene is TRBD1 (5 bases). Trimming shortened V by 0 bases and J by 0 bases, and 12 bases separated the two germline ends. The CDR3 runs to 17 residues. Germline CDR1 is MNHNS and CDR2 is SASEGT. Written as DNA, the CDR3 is TGTGCCAGCAGTGAAGCGCTTCAGGGAAGCTCTGGAAACACCATATATTTT. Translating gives CASSEALQGSSGNTIYF.

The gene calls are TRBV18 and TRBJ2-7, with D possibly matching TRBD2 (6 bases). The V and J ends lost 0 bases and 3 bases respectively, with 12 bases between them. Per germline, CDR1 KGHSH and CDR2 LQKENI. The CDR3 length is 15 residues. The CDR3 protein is CASSPPGSSGYEQYF. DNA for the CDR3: TGTGCCAGCTCACCACCTGGGAGTAGCGGCTACGAGCAGTACTTC.

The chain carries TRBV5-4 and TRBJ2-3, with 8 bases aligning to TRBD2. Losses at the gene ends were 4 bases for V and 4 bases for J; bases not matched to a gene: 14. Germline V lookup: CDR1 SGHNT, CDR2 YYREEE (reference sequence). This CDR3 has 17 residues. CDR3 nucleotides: TGTGCCAGCAGCCCTATAATTGGGGCGGGAGGAGCAGATACGCAGTATTTT. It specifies CASSPIIGAGGADTQYF.

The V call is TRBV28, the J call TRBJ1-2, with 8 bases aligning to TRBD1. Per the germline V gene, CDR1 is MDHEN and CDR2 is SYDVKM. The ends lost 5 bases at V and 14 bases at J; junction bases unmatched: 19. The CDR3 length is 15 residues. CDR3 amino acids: CASSPPLAGGGGSTF. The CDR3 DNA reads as TGTGCCAGCAGTCCCCCCCTAGCAGGGGGCGGAGGGTCTACCTTC.

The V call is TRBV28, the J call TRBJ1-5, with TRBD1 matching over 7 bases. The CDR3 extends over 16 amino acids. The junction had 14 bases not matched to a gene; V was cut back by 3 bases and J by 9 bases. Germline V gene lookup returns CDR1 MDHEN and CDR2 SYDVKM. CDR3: CASSFSGQSGNWPQHF. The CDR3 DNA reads TGTGCCAGCAGTTTCTCGGGACAGTCCGGGAACTGGCCCCAGCATTTT.

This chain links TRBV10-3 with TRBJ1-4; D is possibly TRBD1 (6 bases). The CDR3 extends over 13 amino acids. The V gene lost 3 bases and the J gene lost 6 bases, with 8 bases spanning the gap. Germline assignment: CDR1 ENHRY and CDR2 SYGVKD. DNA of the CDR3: TGTGCCATCAGTGAACAGGGTTATGAAAAACTGTTTTTT. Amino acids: CAISEQGYEKLFF.

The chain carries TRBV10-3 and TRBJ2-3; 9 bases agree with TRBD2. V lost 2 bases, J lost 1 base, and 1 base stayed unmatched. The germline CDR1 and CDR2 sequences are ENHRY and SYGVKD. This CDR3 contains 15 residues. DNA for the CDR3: TGTGCCATCAGTGAGCGGACTAGCGGCACAGATACGCAGTATTTT. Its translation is CAISERTSGTDTQYF.

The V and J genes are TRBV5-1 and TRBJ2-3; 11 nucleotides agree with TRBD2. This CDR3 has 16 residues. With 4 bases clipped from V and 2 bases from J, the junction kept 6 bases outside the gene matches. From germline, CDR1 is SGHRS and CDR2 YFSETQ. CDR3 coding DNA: TGCGCCAGCAGCCCGACTAGCGGGATAATCACAGATACGCAGTATTTT. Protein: CASSPTSGIITDTQYF.

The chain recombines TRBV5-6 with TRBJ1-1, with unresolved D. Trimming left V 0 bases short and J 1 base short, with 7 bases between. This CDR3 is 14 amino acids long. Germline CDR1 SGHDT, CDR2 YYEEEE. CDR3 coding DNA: TGTGCCAGCAGCTTGGGCCCAGAGAACACTGAAGCTTTCTTT. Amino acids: CASSLGPENTEAFF.

DNA for the CDR3: TGTGCCAGTAGGTTTGGTGGGGCCAACGTCCTGACTTTC. The encoded protein is CASRFGGANVLTF. The gene calls are TRBV19 and TRBJ2-6; D is unresolved. Germline loops: CDR1 LNHDA, CDR2 SQIVND (reference sequence). V lost 6 bases and J 3 bases, leaving 6 bases between the germline ends. The CDR3 totals 13 residues.

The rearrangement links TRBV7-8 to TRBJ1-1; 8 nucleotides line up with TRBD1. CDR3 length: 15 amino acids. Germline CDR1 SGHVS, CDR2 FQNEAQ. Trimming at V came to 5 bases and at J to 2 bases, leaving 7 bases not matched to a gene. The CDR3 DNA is TGTGCCAGCAGCGTTTACAGGGGGAATAACACTGAAGCTTTCTTT. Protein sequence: CASSVYRGNNTEAFF. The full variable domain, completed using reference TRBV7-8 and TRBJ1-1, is GAGVSQSPRYKVAKRGQDVALRCDPISGHVSLFWYQQALGQGPEFLTYFQNEAQLDKSGLPSDRFFAERPEGSVSTLKIQRTQQEDSAVYLCASSVYRGNNTEAFFGQGTRLTVV.

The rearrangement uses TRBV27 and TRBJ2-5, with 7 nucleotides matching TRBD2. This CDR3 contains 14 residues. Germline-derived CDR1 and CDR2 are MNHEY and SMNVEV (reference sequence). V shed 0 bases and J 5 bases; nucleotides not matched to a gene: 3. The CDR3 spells CASSLSGLRETQYF. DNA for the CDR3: TGTGCCAGCAGTTTATCGGGACTAAGGGAGACCCAGTACTTC.

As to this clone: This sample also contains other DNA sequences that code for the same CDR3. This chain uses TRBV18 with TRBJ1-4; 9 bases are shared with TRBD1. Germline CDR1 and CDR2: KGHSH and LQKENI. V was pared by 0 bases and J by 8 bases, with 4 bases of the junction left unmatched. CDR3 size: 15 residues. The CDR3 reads CASSPPGQGGEKLFF. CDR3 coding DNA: TGTGCCAGCTCACCACCGGGACAGGGAGGGGAAAAACTGTTTTTT.

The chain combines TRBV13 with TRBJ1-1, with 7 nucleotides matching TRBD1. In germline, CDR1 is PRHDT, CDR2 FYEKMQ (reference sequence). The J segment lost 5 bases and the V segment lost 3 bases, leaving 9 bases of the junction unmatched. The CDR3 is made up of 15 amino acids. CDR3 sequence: CASSLEGALGTEAFF. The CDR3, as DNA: TGTGCCAGCAGCTTGGAGGGGGCTTTGGGGACTGAAGCTTTCTTT.

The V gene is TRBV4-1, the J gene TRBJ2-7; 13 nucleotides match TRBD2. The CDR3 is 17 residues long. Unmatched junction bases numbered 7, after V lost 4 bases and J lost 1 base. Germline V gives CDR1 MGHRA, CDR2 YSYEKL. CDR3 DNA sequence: TGCGCCAGCAGCCGAGGACTAGCGGGAGCTTTATCCTACGAGCAGTACTTC. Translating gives CASSRGLAGALSYEQYF.

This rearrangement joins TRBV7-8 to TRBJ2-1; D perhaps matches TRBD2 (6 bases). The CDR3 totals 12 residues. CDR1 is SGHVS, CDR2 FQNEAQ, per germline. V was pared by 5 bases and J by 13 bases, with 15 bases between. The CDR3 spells CASSGDFSIQFF. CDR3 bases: TGTGCCAGCAGCGGGGACTTTAGCATCCAGTTCTTC.

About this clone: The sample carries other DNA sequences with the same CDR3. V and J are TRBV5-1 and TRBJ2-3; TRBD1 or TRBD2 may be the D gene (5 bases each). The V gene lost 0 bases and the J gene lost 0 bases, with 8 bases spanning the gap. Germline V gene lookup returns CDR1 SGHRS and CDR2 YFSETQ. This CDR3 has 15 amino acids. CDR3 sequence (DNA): TGCGCCAGCAGCTTGGCGGGGCGTAGCACAGATACGCAGTATTTT. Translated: CASSLAGRSTDTQYF.

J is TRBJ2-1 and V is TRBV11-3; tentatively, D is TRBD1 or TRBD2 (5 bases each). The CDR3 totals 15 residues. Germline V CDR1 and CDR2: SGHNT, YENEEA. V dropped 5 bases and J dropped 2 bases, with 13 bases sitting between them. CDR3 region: CASSQGPLPYNEQFF. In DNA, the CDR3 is TGTGCCAGCAGCCAGGGACCCCTGCCCTACAATGAGCAGTTCTTC.

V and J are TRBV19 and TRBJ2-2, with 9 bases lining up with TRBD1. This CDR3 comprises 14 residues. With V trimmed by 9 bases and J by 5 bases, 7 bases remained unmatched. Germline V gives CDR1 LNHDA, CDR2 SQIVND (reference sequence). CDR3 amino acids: CARTGTGITGELFF. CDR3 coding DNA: TGTGCCAGGACCGGGACAGGGATAACCGGGGAGCTGTTTTTT.

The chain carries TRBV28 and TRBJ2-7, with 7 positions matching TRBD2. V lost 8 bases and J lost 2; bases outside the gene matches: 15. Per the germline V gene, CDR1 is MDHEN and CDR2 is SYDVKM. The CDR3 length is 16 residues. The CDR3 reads CASEPLGASGAYEQYF. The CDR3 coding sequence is TGTGCCAGCGAACCCCTCGGGGCTAGCGGAGCCTACGAGCAGTACTTC.

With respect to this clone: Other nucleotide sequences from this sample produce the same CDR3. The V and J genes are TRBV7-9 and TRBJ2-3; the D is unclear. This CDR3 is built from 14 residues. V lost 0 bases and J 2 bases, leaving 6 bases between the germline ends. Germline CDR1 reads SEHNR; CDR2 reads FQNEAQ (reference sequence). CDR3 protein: CASSLAGITDTQYF. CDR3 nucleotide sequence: TGTGCCAGCAGCTTAGCGGGAATCACAGATACGCAGTATTTT. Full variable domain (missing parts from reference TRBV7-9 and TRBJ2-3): DTGVSQNPRHKITKRGQNVTFRCDPISEHNRLYWYRQTLGQGPEFLTYFQNEAQLEKSRLLSDRFSAERPKGSFSTLEIQRTEQGDSAMYLCASSLAGITDTQYFGPGTRLTVL.

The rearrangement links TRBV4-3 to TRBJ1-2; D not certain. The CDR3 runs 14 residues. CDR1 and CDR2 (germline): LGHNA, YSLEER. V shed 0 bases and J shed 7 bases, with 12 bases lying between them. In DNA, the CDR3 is TGCGCCAGCAGCCAAGATCCGTCTTGGGGTGGCTACACCTTC. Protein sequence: CASSQDPSWGGYTF.

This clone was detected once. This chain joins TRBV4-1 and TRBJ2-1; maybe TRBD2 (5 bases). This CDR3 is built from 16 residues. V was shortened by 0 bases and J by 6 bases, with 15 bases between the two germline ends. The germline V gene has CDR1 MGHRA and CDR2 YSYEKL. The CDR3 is CASSQETTLGVNEQFF. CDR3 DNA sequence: TGCGCCAGCAGCCAAGAAACGACCCTCGGGGTCAATGAGCAGTTCTTC.